The sequence of this T cell receptor (beta chain) was determined in a study of radiotherapy plus CTLA-4 blockade in lung cancer. About this clone: The antigen remains undetermined.

Profiled with immunoSEQ multiplex PCR; TCRdb holds only in-frame clones, not every one. Among 90,000 or so clones listed, approximately 86% were seen once. Findings of the study overall: Best predicting response, reportedly, were early blood T cell clone dynamics, with interferon-beta.

Sample: peripheral blood, taken from a patient treated with radiotherapy plus ipilimumab. The TCR comes from a human donor with non-small cell lung cancer who had a partial response to radiotherapy plus ipilimumab.

In DNA, the CDR3 is TGTGCCAGCAGCTTTATAAATTCACCCCTCCACTTT. As protein: CASSFINSPLHF. J is TRBJ1-6 and V is TRBV11-2; D remains ambiguous. The CDR3 covers 12 residues. The V and J ends lost 3 bases and 7 bases respectively, with 4 bases between them. Germline V gene sequence: CDR1 SGHAT, CDR2 FQNNGV. Together with reference TRBV11-2 and TRBJ1-6, the CDR3 gives the full variable domain: EAGVAQSPRYKIIEKRQSVAFWCNPISGHATLYWYQQILGQGPKLLIQFQNNGVVDDSQLPKDRFSAERLKGVDSTLKIQPAKLEDSAVYLCASSFINSPLHFGNGTRLTVT.